A selection of T cell receptor beta chains follows, all from one sample in a study of T cells expressing NK-cell markers. Reprocessing the 5' RACE reads, TCRdb reports a single entry for every CDR3 protein and omits DNA. This repertoire includes 150,000 to 180,000 distinct CDR3 sequences. The sequenced sample was blood T cells: a sorted CD56 or NKG2C T cell subset, CD4+ or CD8+ T cells, or bulk PBMC T cells (not recorded which). All receptors come from a woman aged 45-59 years in good health. CDR3s include the opening cysteine and the closing phenylalanine or tryptophan. Each record gives: CDR3 protein, V gene, J gene.

CASSGYRADTDTQYF,TRBV2,TRBJ2-3
CASSYPTTGQDTGELFF,TRBV6-5,TRBJ2-2
CATTGTGTEAFF,TRBV24-1,TRBJ1-1
CASSPRVEEKLFF,TRBV6-6,TRBJ1-4
CASSLTGGSAGELFF,TRBV7-3,TRBJ2-2
CASSFWTDQTQYF,TRBV12-3/TRBV12-4,TRBJ2-5
CASSQVTSGKNEQYF,TRBV3-1,TRBJ2-7
CASSWPPREAENTGELFF,TRBV5-1,TRBJ2-2
CSAEQLGESNQPQHF,TRBV20-1,TRBJ1-5
CASSYFSGREQFF,TRBV6-2/TRBV6-3,TRBJ2-1
CASSYTGTNTDTQYF,TRBV7-9,TRBJ2-3
CASSHPGNRDTQYF,TRBV6-6,TRBJ2-3
CASSLFPTGSGQPQHF,TRBV5-1,TRBJ1-5
CATLGQGGQPQHF,TRBV10-2,TRBJ1-5
CASSSAAWNTEAFF,TRBV12-3/TRBV12-4,TRBJ1-1
CASTRDRGSGTGELFF,TRBV11-1,TRBJ2-2
CASSLAGTGGNQPQHF,TRBV7-6,TRBJ1-5
CSVRTSGSYEQFF,TRBV29-1,TRBJ2-1
CASSLSAGSNQPQHF,TRBV27,TRBJ1-5
CASSLVAGQSLNEQFF,TRBV11-2,TRBJ2-1
CSVSDSKNIQYF,TRBV29-1,TRBJ2-4
CATGSGGLSDTQYF,TRBV15,TRBJ2-3
CASSLGSASGYEQYF,TRBV5-1,TRBJ2-7
CSVTGLYEQYF,TRBV29-1,TRBJ2-7
CASRAPGSTDTQYF,TRBV9,TRBJ2-3
CASSLNPGLATETQYF,TRBV19,TRBJ2-5
CASSPRAGGGGTNEKLFF,TRBV11-2,TRBJ1-4
CASSPGQYSSTDTQYF,TRBV7-9,TRBJ2-3
CATSDNGGNTEAFF,TRBV24-1,TRBJ1-1
CSVVGDYGYTF,TRBV29-1,TRBJ1-2
CASSLVPAGAGETQYF,TRBV7-9,TRBJ2-5
CASSRPERGYNEQFF,TRBV11-2,TRBJ2-1
CASSSSGTKGEQYF,TRBV6-5,TRBJ2-7
CASRSDSPLHF,TRBV6-6,TRBJ1-6
CASSSTGDQETQYF,TRBV5-1,TRBJ2-5
CASSSNPLAGGYNEQFF,TRBV6-6,TRBJ2-1
CASSHRGPSTDTQYF,TRBV3-1,TRBJ2-3
CASSPGRPSSPEAFF,TRBV5-6,TRBJ1-1
CSVRIGLYTGELFF,TRBV29-1,TRBJ2-2
CASSVGVRGYTF,TRBV9,TRBJ1-2
CASSARGDTQYF,TRBV27,TRBJ2-3
CASSFGLNYNEQFF,TRBV12-3/TRBV12-4,TRBJ2-1
CATSRDVDQPQHF,TRBV15,TRBJ1-5
CASSSAPATDEQFF,TRBV11-2,TRBJ2-1
CASSQGDSLAKNIQYF,TRBV4-1,TRBJ2-4
CASSSGVRETQYF,TRBV7-9,TRBJ2-5
CATSDKTLGGEAFF,TRBV24-1,TRBJ1-1
CSVEESKVEREQFF,TRBV29-1,TRBJ2-1
CARSPGLDNEQFF,TRBV2,TRBJ2-1
CATRPGAAYQETQYF,TRBV4-1,TRBJ2-5
CASSLVGEGPETQYF,TRBV7-9,TRBJ2-5